The 29 T cell receptor beta chains presented below share a single source sample, sequenced in a study of T cell responses to AZD1222 COVID-19 vaccine. The data were produced by immunoSEQ multiplex PCR, yet TCRdb's version contains in-frame clones alone and is incomplete. The sample lists nearly 100,000 clones; about 88% were seen once. The sequencing used peripheral blood, collected on day 0 of AZD1222 vaccination. The receptors originated from an adult in good health.

The chain couples TRBV6-5 to TRBJ1-1; D remains ambiguous. This CDR3 is 13 amino acids long. CDR1 is MNHEY and CDR2 is SVGAGI in the germline V gene. The ends were cut back, 0 bases at V and 3 bases at J, with 5 bases in the middle. CDR3: CASSYSIDTEAFF. Here the CDR3 DNA reads TGTGCCAGCAGTTACTCAATAGACACTGAAGCTTTCTTT.

Only one count was recorded for this clone. This chain joins TRBV19 and TRBJ2-7, with 7 bases matching TRBD1. V gave up 5 bases and J gave up 2 bases; unmatched junction bases: 6. In germline, CDR1 is LNHDA, CDR2 SQIVND (reference sequence). The CDR3 has 14 amino acids. The CDR3 nucleotides read TGTGCCAGTAGTGCCAGACAGGGCCCCTACGAGCAGTACTTC. This codes for CASSARQGPYEQYF.

The rearrangement joins TRBV11-3 to TRBJ2-7; TRBD1 aligns across 8 bases. CDR3 length: 16 amino acids. Germline CDR1 is SGHNT and CDR2 is YENEEA. Germline trimming cut 0 bases from V and 2 bases from J; bases unmatched to any gene: 6. Here the CDR3 reads CASSLDAGGLTYEQYF. In DNA, the CDR3 is TGTGCCAGCAGCTTAGATGCAGGGGGCTTAACCTACGAGCAGTACTTC.

The chain is built from TRBV7-2 and TRBJ1-2, with no clear D. Germline V gene data show CDR1 as SGHTA and CDR2 as FQGNSA. The germline V and J ends were trimmed by 1 base and 3 bases, with 12 bases remaining between them. The CDR3 is 15 amino acids. The CDR3 sequence is CASSLGHSGDYGYTF. Here the CDR3 DNA reads TGTGCCAGCAGCTTAGGGCACAGCGGTGACTATGGCTACACCTTC.

This clone was seen a single time. The chain couples TRBV7-3 to TRBJ1-1; no clear D. Trimming stripped 5 bases from V and 8 bases from J, with 21 bases between. Germline-derived CDR1 and CDR2 are SGHTA and FQGTGA. The CDR3 length is 15 residues. The CDR3 region has the DNA TGTGCCAGCAGCGAGAACACCGGGTCACCCAAGGAAGCTTTCTTT. Translating it yields CASSENTGSPKEAFF.

This rearrangement joins TRBV6-1 to TRBJ1-5; perhaps TRBD1 as D (6 bases). CDR1 and CDR2 from the germline V gene are MNHNS and SASEGT. This CDR3 has 16 amino acids. Between the trimmed V and J ends, which lost 3 bases and 2 bases, there was a span of 14 bases. The CDR3 DNA sequence: TGTGCCAGCAGTGATCTGGGGGCAGTGGGCAATCAGCCCCAGCATTTT. Protein product: CASSDLGAVGNQPQHF.

V usage is TRBV7-9 and J usage is TRBJ2-1; 7 positions match TRBD1. The length of the CDR3 is 17 residues. V trimming: 3 bases; J trimming: 2 bases; junction bases outside the gene matches: 10. The germline gives CDR1 SEHNR, CDR2 FQNEAQ (reference sequence). CDR3 in DNA: TGTGCCAGCAGCTTCTCTTTAGTAGGGGGCCCCTACAATGAGCAGTTCTTC. Translated: CASSFSLVGGPYNEQFF.

The rearrangement joins TRBV27 to TRBJ1-6; D gene ambiguous. CDR1 is MNHEY and CDR2 is SMNVEV in the germline V gene (reference sequence). This CDR3 comprises 13 residues. V was clipped by 2 bases and J by 7 bases, with 6 bases between them. This chain's CDR3 is CASSLLRNSPLHF. The CDR3 bases are TGTGCCAGCAGTTTACTGAGGAATTCACCCCTCCACTTT.

The J gene is TRBJ1-6, the V gene TRBV6-5, with TRBD1 as a possible D gene (5 bases). Germline loops: CDR1 MNHEY, CDR2 SVGAGI. This CDR3 is 16 amino acids long. Trimming took 0 bases from V and 10 from J, leaving 16 bases between them. For the CDR3, the DNA is TGTGCCAGCAGTTACTCAGAAGGGGTCTTCAACTCACCCCTCCACTTT. Its translation: CASSYSEGVFNSPLHF.

J is TRBJ1-2 and V is TRBV30, with D hard to call. The CDR3 covers 12 residues. The germline gives CDR1 GTSNPN, CDR2 SVGIG (reference sequence). V was cut by 1 base and J by 4 bases, with 7 bases left in between. The CDR3 region has the DNA TGTGCCTGGAGTGAGGGATTCTATGGCTACACCTTC. Residues: CAWSEGFYGYTF.

J is TRBJ1-1 and V is TRBV7-2, with D perhaps TRBD1 (5 bases). This CDR3 contains 15 residues. Germline CDR1 reads SGHTA; CDR2 reads FQGNSA. V was pared by 1 base and J by 5 bases, with 14 bases between. CDR3 nucleotide sequence: TGTGCCAGCAGCTTAGGTTTTGTAAGGGGTACTGAAGCTTTCTTT. Protein sequence: CASSLGFVRGTEAFF. The complete variable domain, with remaining parts taken from reference TRBV7-2 and TRBJ1-1, reads GAGVSQSPSNKVTEKGKDVELRCDPISGHTALYWYRQSLGQGLEFLIYFQGNSAPDKSGLPSDRFSAERTGGSVSTLTIQRTQQEDSAVYLCASSLGFVRGTEAFFGQGTRLTVV.

CDR3 in amino acids: CASSVGTSGGNEQFF. For the CDR3, the DNA is TGTGCCAGCAGCGTAGGGACTAGCGGGGGCAATGAGCAGTTCTTC. The J gene is TRBJ2-1, the V gene TRBV9; 13 bases map to TRBD2. Germline V gene data show CDR1 as SGDLS and CDR2 as YYNGEE. This CDR3 spans 15 amino acids. After removal of 0 bases from V and 6 bases from J, the junction contained 0 bases not matched to a gene.

This chain joins TRBV7-9 and TRBJ1-2, with 8 nucleotides matching TRBD1. The CDR3 extends over 15 amino acids. Germline V gene data show CDR1 as SEHNR and CDR2 as FQNEAQ (reference sequence). V lost 5 bases, J lost 6 bases, and 11 bases stayed unmatched. CDR3 sequence reads: CASSPRTGRFDGYTF. In DNA form, the CDR3 reads TGTGCCAGCAGCCCGCGGACAGGGCGGTTTGATGGCTACACCTTC.

The V and J genes are TRBV2 and TRBJ1-1, with D hard to call. Germline values: CDR1 SNHLY, CDR2 FYNNEI. CDR3 length: 12 amino acids. V was shortened by 5 bases and J by 3 bases, with 7 bases between the two germline ends. The CDR3 DNA sequence: TGTGCCAGCAGTCCAGGTTACACTGAAGCTTTCTTT. Translation: CASSPGYTEAFF.

The chain has TRBV14 and TRBJ1-6; a weak D match, TRBD1 (5 bases). The CDR3 is 15 residues long. The germline CDR1 and CDR2 sequences are SGHDN and FVKESK. Trimming shortened V by 0 bases and J by 6 bases, and 9 bases separated the two germline ends. DNA of the CDR3: TGTGCCAGCAGCCAAGATATGACAGTTAATTCACCCCTCCACTTT. Its protein is CASSQDMTVNSPLHF.

The chain couples TRBV2 to TRBJ2-7; D may match TRBD1 or TRBD2 (6 bases each). The V gene's germline CDR1 is SNHLY and CDR2 FYNNEI. Trimming pared 11 bases from V and 4 bases from J, leaving 15 bases between. This CDR3 is 12 amino acids long. The CDR3 here is CAGRTDSYEQYF. The DNA of the CDR3 is TGTGCCGGGAGGACAGATTCGTACGAGCAGTACTTC. Looking up the rest from reference TRBV2 and TRBJ2-7 gives the full variable domain: EPEVTQTPSHQVTQMGQEVILRCVPISNHLYFYWYRQILGQKVEFLVSFYNNEISEKSEIFDDQFSVERPDGSNFTLKIRSTKLEDSAMYFCAGRTDSYEQYFGPGTRLTVT.

This rearrangement joins TRBV5-1 to TRBJ1-2; D is ambiguous. From germline, CDR1 is SGHRS and CDR2 YFSETQ. Trimming stripped 0 bases from V and 1 base from J, with 1 base between. This CDR3 comprises 12 residues. CDR3 nucleotide sequence: TGCGCCAGCAGCTTGGGTAACTATGGCTACACCTTC. This gives the protein CASSLGNYGYTF.

This chain links TRBV7-9 with TRBJ1-5; D remains unclear. The V end lost 1 base, the J end lost 3 bases, and 10 bases lay between the germline ends. CDR3 length: 15 residues. Germline loops: CDR1 SEHNR, CDR2 FQNEAQ (reference sequence). The CDR3, as DNA: TGTGCCAGCAGCTTAGGCTGGACGGTCAATCAGCCCCAGCATTTT. This encodes CASSLGWTVNQPQHF.

The chain combines TRBV7-8 with TRBJ2-3; D gene uncertain. This CDR3 is built from 14 residues. CDR1 is SGHVS, CDR2 FQNEAQ, per germline. V lost 3 bases and J lost 3, with 10 bases in between. The DNA of the CDR3 is TGTGCCAGCAGCTTCGAGGCGAGGACAGATACGCAGTATTTT. This encodes CASSFEARTDTQYF.

This chain links TRBV19 with TRBJ2-5; TRBD2 matches at 12 bases. The V gene's germline CDR1 is LNHDA and CDR2 SQIVND (reference sequence). Trimming at V came to 5 bases and at J to 1 base, leaving 2 bases not matched to a gene. This CDR3 spans 15 amino acids. CDR3 bases: TGTGCCAGTAGTGGGACTAGCGGGCTCCAAGAGACCCAGTACTTC. Protein product: CASSGTSGLQETQYF.

The rearrangement joins TRBV10-3 to TRBJ2-7; 9 bases align to TRBD1. Looked up from germline, CDR1 is ENHRY and CDR2 is SYGVKD. Trimming cost V 2 bases and J 2 bases; bases outside gene matches: 4. The CDR3 has 15 amino acids. The CDR3 DNA reads TGTGCCATCAGTGAGGGAGACAGGGGGGCCTACGAGCAGTACTTC. Protein product: CAISEGDRGAYEQYF.

Details on this clone: At one end the junction does not follow the germline gene, possibly because of a read error. J is TRBJ1-3 and V is TRBV7-7; no clear D. The CDR3 has 13 residues. CDR1 SSHAT and CDR2 FNYEAQ come from the germline V gene (reference sequence). In DNA, the CDR3 is TGTGCTAGCAGCTCCGGTCGGGGAAACACCATATATTTT. Translating gives CASSSGRGNTIYF.

V gene TRBV14 combines with J gene TRBJ1-1; D is perhaps TRBD1 (6 bases). Germline V gives CDR1 SGHDN, CDR2 FVKESK. The CDR3 sequence is 13 residues long. Trimming cost V 1 base and J 3 bases, with 6 bases left between them. Here the CDR3 DNA reads TGTGCCAGCAGCCAAGCAGGGGACACTGAAGCTTTCTTT. Translation gives CASSQAGDTEAFF.

The chain has TRBV11-1 and TRBJ2-2, with D uncertain. The CDR3 has 13 residues. The V gene's germline CDR1 is SGHAT and CDR2 FQDESV (reference sequence). Trimming cost V 3 bases and J 6 bases, with 8 bases left between them. CDR3 DNA: TGTGCCAGCAGCTTTTACTCCCCCGGGGAGCTGTTTTTT. Protein: CASSFYSPGELFF.

CDR3 sequence (DNA): TGTGCCAGTAGTATACAGACCTCTAATGAAAAACTGTTTTTT. Encoded protein: CASSIQTSNEKLFF. The J gene is TRBJ1-4, the V gene TRBV19; the D is unclear. The germline V gene encodes CDR1 LNHDA and CDR2 SQIVND (reference sequence). Trimming removed 2 bases at V and 3 bases at J, with 7 bases between. The CDR3 is made up of 14 amino acids.

This clone came up once. The chain carries TRBV30 and TRBJ2-3; TRBD2 is a possible D gene (5 bases). The CDR3 is 13 amino acids. V dropped 5 bases and J dropped 4 bases, with 13 bases sitting between them. Germline V gene lookup returns CDR1 GTSNPN and CDR2 SVGIG (reference sequence). The CDR3 bases are TGTGCCTGGGGGTTTGGGAGTTCAGATACGCAGTATTTT. As protein: CAWGFGSSDTQYF.

This chain connects TRBV6-6 to TRBJ2-2; D gene uncertain. The V end was cut by 0 bases, the J end by 6 bases, with 14 bases between. CDR1 and CDR2 (germline): MNHNY, SVGAGI (reference sequence). The length of the CDR3 is 16 residues. DNA for the CDR3: TGTGCCAGCAGTTACTCGATATACCCCAAGGCCGGGGAGCTGTTTTTT. Translation gives CASSYSIYPKAGELFF.

The chain joins TRBV10-3 to TRBJ1-1, with D unclear. The CDR3 consists of 14 residues. Germline CDR1 reads ENHRY; CDR2 reads SYGVKD. The V end was cut by 6 bases, the J end by 0 bases, with 11 bases between. The CDR3 loop is CAIRPSVMNTEAFF. CDR3 coding DNA: TGTGCCATCAGACCCAGTGTTATGAACACTGAAGCTTTCTTT.

CDR3 amino acids: CAISGTQSGNTIYF. CDR3 nucleotide sequence: TGTGCCATCAGTGGGACACAATCTGGAAACACCATATATTTT. The V and J genes are TRBV10-3 and TRBJ1-3; D may be TRBD1 (5 bases). This CDR3 is 14 amino acids long. Germline loops: CDR1 ENHRY, CDR2 SYGVKD. The V and J ends lost 4 bases and 1 base respectively, with 8 bases between them.